This T cell receptor (beta chain) was found in a study of blood T cell repertoires in COVID-19. The assay was immunoSEQ multiplex PCR, and TCRdb's table has in-frame clones only and misses some. This table holds some 180,000 clones, roughly 89% found once. Trimming removed 3 bases from V and 4 bases from J; junction bases left unmatched: 2. Per germline, CDR1 SGHRS and CDR2 YFSETQ. CDR3 length: 13 residues. The rearrangement uses TRBV5-1 and TRBJ2-5; 8 bases line up with TRBD2. This TCR came from a man between 40 and 49 years old with acute or convalescent COVID-19. The sequenced sample consisted of peripheral blood. Here the CDR3 DNA reads TGCGCCAGCAGCTATACTAGCGGAGAGACCCAGTACTTC. It yields the protein CASSYTSGETQYF.